The 27 T cell receptor beta chains given below trace back to one sample, sequenced in a study of blood T cell repertoires in COVID-19. Clones were sequenced by immunoSEQ multiplex PCR, and TCRdb holds only the in-frame ones, with some missing. The repertoire holds just under 350,000 clones, with about 90% as singletons. Sequences were obtained from peripheral blood. These receptors were obtained from a woman aged 18-29 years who had recovered from COVID-19.

J is TRBJ2-4 and V is TRBV4-3, with D tentatively TRBD2 (5 bases). Trimming left V 0 bases short and J 5 bases short, with 11 bases between. Germline assignment: CDR1 LGHNA and CDR2 YSLEER. CDR3 length: 15 residues. The CDR3 loop is CASSQEPGIQNIQYF. The DNA of the CDR3 is TGCGCCAGCAGCCAAGAGCCCGGGATTCAAAACATTCAGTACTTC.

The V and J genes are TRBV11-2 and TRBJ2-1, with 9 nucleotides matching TRBD2. After removal of 5 bases from V and 5 bases from J, the junction contained 7 bases not matched to a gene. CDR1 and CDR2 (germline): SGHAT, FQNNGV. The CDR3 spans 15 residues. As DNA, the CDR3 is TGTGCCAGCAGCCTCCGACTAGCGGTAAACAATGAGCAGTTCTTC. It encodes CASSLRLAVNNEQFF.

As concerns this clone: One end of the junction is discordant with germline, which a read error may explain. The CDR3 here is CVSSLVGSPNTGELFF. In DNA, the CDR3 is TGTGTCAGCAGCTTAGTAGGGAGCCCCAACACCGGGGAGCTGTTTTTT. The genes are TRBV11-2 and TRBJ2-2; possible D gene TRBD2, 5 bases. CDR1 SGHAT and CDR2 FQNNGV come from the germline V gene. The CDR3 covers 16 residues.

This chain links TRBV7-2 with TRBJ2-3; D is unclear. The CDR3 is made up of 12 amino acids. Germline values: CDR1 SGHTA, CDR2 FQGNSA. V was pared by 5 bases and J by 7 bases, with 10 bases between. CDR3 nucleotides: TGTGCCAGCAGCCTATACGATAATACGCAGTATTTT. It yields the protein CASSLYDNTQYF.

V and J are TRBV2 and TRBJ2-7; possibly TRBD1 for D (6 bases). Between the trimmed V and J ends, which lost 8 bases and 0 bases, there was a span of 11 bases. The CDR3 consists of 13 residues. Per the germline V gene, CDR1 is SNHLY and CDR2 is FYNNEI. CDR3 nucleotides: TGTGCCAGCCAGAGACAGGACTCCTACGAGCAGTACGTC. Its protein is CASQRQDSYEQYV.

The chain links TRBV5-4 to TRBJ2-1, with 7 positions matching TRBD2. The CDR3 length is 16 residues. V lost 4 bases, J lost 8 bases, and 15 bases stayed unmatched. The germline V gene encodes CDR1 SGHNT and CDR2 YYREEE (reference sequence). The CDR3 sequence is CASSPRTGGSGHEQFF. The CDR3 nucleotides are TGTGCCAGCAGCCCCCGTACGGGCGGGAGTGGGCATGAGCAGTTCTTC. The complete variable domain, with remaining parts taken from reference TRBV5-4 and TRBJ2-1, reads ETGVTQSPTHLIKTRGQQVTLRCSSQSGHNTVSWYQQALGQGPQFIFQYYREEENGRGNFPPRFSGLQFPNYSSELNVNALELDDSALYLCASSPRTGGSGHEQFFGPGTRLTVL.

The chain employs TRBV7-2 and TRBJ2-2; 9 bases align to TRBD2. CDR1 is SGHTA and CDR2 is FQGNSA in the germline V gene. V lost 3 bases to trimming and J lost 8 bases; unmatched junction nucleotides: 10. The CDR3 covers 16 residues. The CDR3: CASSFSGRSLGGELFF. CDR3 bases: TGTGCCAGCAGCTTTAGCGGGAGAAGTCTCGGTGGGGAGCTGTTTTTT.

The chain uses TRBV10-3 and TRBJ1-2; D is uncertain. The CDR3 loop spans 12 amino acids. Germline CDR1 reads ENHRY; CDR2 reads SYGVKD. V lost 2 bases and J lost 8, with 9 bases in between. DNA of the CDR3: TGTGCCATCAGTGAGGATGGTGGCGGCTACACCTTC. Translating it yields CAISEDGGGYTF.

The rearrangement links TRBV5-6 to TRBJ1-5, with D maybe TRBD1 (5 bases). This CDR3 spans 16 amino acids. Trimming cost V 2 bases and J 0 bases, with 12 bases left between them. Per germline, CDR1 SGHDT and CDR2 YYEEEE. The CDR3 DNA sequence: TGTGCCAGCAGCTTAGGCAGGGTTAGTAGCAATCAGCCCCAGCATTTT. It codes for CASSLGRVSSNQPQHF.

The chain links TRBV11-3 to TRBJ2-1; D is unresolved. Germline loops: CDR1 SGHNT, CDR2 YENEEA. The length of the CDR3 is 14 residues. The V gene lost 5 bases and the J gene lost 4 bases, with 12 bases spanning the gap. CDR3 DNA: TGTGCCAGCAGCCATTCGGGTTTTTACAATGAGCAGTTCTTC. The encoded protein is CASSHSGFYNEQFF.

This clone appeared once. The rearrangement uses TRBV11-2 and TRBJ2-5, with a weak D call TRBD2 (6 bases). The germline CDR1 and CDR2 sequences are SGHAT and FQNNGV. The CDR3 is made up of 13 amino acids. With 11 bases removed from V and 5 bases from J, the gap between germline ends came to 18 bases. CDR3 DNA sequence: TGTGCCGGTGACTACGGGAGCCGGGAGACCCAGTACTTC. Protein: CAGDYGSRETQYF.

CDR3 protein: CASSLEVSGTYNEQFF. The CDR3, as DNA: TGCGCCAGCAGCTTGGAGGTAAGCGGGACTTACAATGAGCAGTTCTTC. This chain joins TRBV5-1 and TRBJ2-1, with 7 nucleotides matching TRBD2. V lost 0 bases to trimming and J lost 4 bases; unmatched junction nucleotides: 7. Germline CDR1 reads SGHRS; CDR2 reads YFSETQ. This CDR3 spans 16 amino acids.

This clone was recorded once. The V gene is TRBV2, the J gene TRBJ2-2; 11 nucleotides agree with TRBD1. J lost 4 bases, V lost 7 bases, and 2 bases had no gene match. CDR1 is SNHLY, CDR2 FYNNEI, per germline. CDR3 length equals 14 residues. CDR3 nucleotide sequence: TGTGCCAGCATCGGGACAGGGGGCACCGGGGAGCTGTTTTTT. Its protein is CASIGTGGTGELFF.

This clone was seen only a few times. The chain couples TRBV18 to TRBJ1-2; TRBD1 aligns across 8 bases. Germline CDR1 and CDR2: KGHSH and LQKENI. The CDR3 consists of 13 residues. V shed 6 bases, J shed 1 base, and the junction held 1 base outside the gene matches. The CDR3 sequence is CASSGQVNYGYTF. As DNA, the CDR3 is TGTGCCAGCTCGGGACAGGTTAACTATGGCTACACCTTC.

The chain is built from TRBV11-3 and TRBJ2-1, with 9 nucleotides matching TRBD2. Losses at the gene ends were 5 bases for V and 4 bases for J; bases not matched to a gene: 15. CDR3 length: 18 residues. CDR1 is SGHNT, CDR2 YENEEA, per germline. CDR3 protein: CASSPGTSLGGGYNEQFF. As DNA, the CDR3 is TGTGCCAGCAGCCCCGGGACTAGCTTAGGGGGGGGATACAATGAGCAGTTCTTC. Filled out from reference TRBV11-3 and TRBJ2-1, the complete variable domain reads EAGVVQSPRYKIIEKKQPVAFWCNPISGHNTLYWYLQNLGQGPELLIRYENEEAVDDSQLPKDRFSAERLKGVDSTLKIQPAELGDSAVYLCASSPGTSLGGGYNEQFFGPGTRLTVL.

The chain recombines TRBV6-5 with TRBJ2-3; 8 nucleotides agree with TRBD1. Germline-derived CDR1 and CDR2 are MNHEY and SVGAGI. The ends lost 5 bases at V and 3 bases at J; junction bases unmatched: 4. This CDR3 has 14 amino acids. CDR3 sequence reads: CASSTGTGTDTQYF. The CDR3 DNA follows: TGTGCCAGCAGTACCGGGACAGGAACAGATACGCAGTATTTT.

This clone was recorded a few times. The CDR3 DNA reads TGTGCCAGCAGTCACGGACTGATTTACAATGAGCAGTTCTTC. It translates to CASSHGLIYNEQFF. The chain carries TRBV7-2 and TRBJ2-1, with D possibly being TRBD2 (5 bases). V lost 6 bases, J lost 4 bases, and 13 bases lay in between. This CDR3 contains 14 residues. Germline values: CDR1 SGHTA, CDR2 FQGNSA.

On this clone: The junction departs from the called germline gene at one end, perhaps through a read error. As DNA, the CDR3 is TGTGCCAGCAGCTTACGCCGCGGGACCAGCTACTATGAGCAGTTCTTC. Its protein is CASSLRRGTSYYEQFF. This sequence joins TRBV7-9 and TRBJ2-1, with TRBD2 as a possible D gene (6 bases). From germline, CDR1 is SEHNR and CDR2 FQNEAQ (reference sequence). The CDR3 loop spans 16 amino acids.

The rearrangement links TRBV5-1 to TRBJ1-1; TRBD1 matches 8 bases. Germline trimming cut 4 bases from V and 4 bases from J; bases unmatched to any gene: 9. CDR3 length: 15 residues. Looked up from germline, CDR1 is SGHRS and CDR2 is YFSETQ. This CDR3 reads CASSTRQGSGTEAFF. The DNA of the CDR3 is TGCGCCAGCAGCACCCGACAGGGGTCGGGCACTGAAGCTTTCTTT. Complete variable domain (other parts from reference TRBV5-1 and TRBJ1-1): KAGVTQTPRYLIKTRGQQVTLSCSPISGHRSVSWYQQTPGQGLQFLFEYFSETQRNKGNFPGRFSGRQFSNSRSEMNVSTLELGDSALYLCASSTRQGSGTEAFFGQGTRLTVV.

The chain combines TRBV14 with TRBJ2-7; 9 positions match TRBD1. The CDR3 totals 13 residues. Germline loops: CDR1 SGHDN, CDR2 FVKESK. The CDR3 protein is CRAFTGGRLSLGV. CDR3 in DNA: TGTAGGGCTTTTACAGGGGGCCGTCTCAGTTTGGGTGTC.

The chain couples TRBV9 to TRBJ1-2; D ambiguous. This CDR3 has 15 amino acids. In germline, CDR1 is SGDLS, CDR2 YYNGEE. Deletions cut 0 bases from V and 4 bases from J, with 13 bases between. DNA of the CDR3: TGTGCCAGCAGCGTAGAACCCTTAGTAGTCTATGGCTACACCTTC. This gives the protein CASSVEPLVVYGYTF.

V usage is TRBV30 and J usage is TRBJ2-2, with 8 bases matching TRBD2. V lost 2 bases and J lost 0; bases outside the gene matches: 2. Germline CDR1 and CDR2: GTSNPN and SVGIG (reference sequence). The CDR3 extends over 15 amino acids. In nucleotides, the CDR3 is TGTGCCTGGAGTTTAGCGGGAACGAACACCGGGGAGCTGTTTTTT. It is translated as CAWSLAGTNTGELFF.

The chain couples TRBV11-2 to TRBJ1-5; D gene uncertain. CDR1 and CDR2 from the germline V gene are SGHAT and FQNNGV. The CDR3 loop spans 15 amino acids. Trimming removed 5 bases at V and 6 bases at J, with 17 bases between. CDR3 amino acids: CASSAITGESQPQHF. The CDR3 nucleotides are TGTGCCAGCAGCGCCATCACGGGAGAGAGTCAGCCCCAGCATTTT.

The J gene is TRBJ2-5, the V gene TRBV2; 9 positions match TRBD1. Germline assignment: CDR1 SNHLY and CDR2 FYNNEI. The CDR3 covers 15 residues. V lost 6 bases, J lost 5 bases, and 10 bases stayed unmatched. The CDR3 loop is CASRFPRTGVETQYF. CDR3 DNA: TGTGCCAGCAGATTCCCCCGGACAGGGGTTGAGACCCAGTACTTC. Drawing the rest from reference TRBV2 and TRBJ2-5, the complete variable domain is EPEVTQTPSHQVTQMGQEVILRCVPISNHLYFYWYRQILGQKVEFLVSFYNNEISEKSEIFDDQFSVERPDGSNFTLKIRSTKLEDSAMYFCASRFPRTGVETQYFGPGTRLLVL.

The V gene is TRBV9, the J gene TRBJ2-5, with 12 positions matching TRBD2. Germline V lookup: CDR1 SGDLS, CDR2 YYNGEE. V shed 0 bases and J 5 bases; nucleotides not matched to a gene: 5. This CDR3 is built from 16 residues. The CDR3 region is CASSVGGLAGGETQYF. The DNA for the CDR3 is TGTGCCAGCAGCGTAGGAGGTCTAGCGGGGGGGGAGACCCAGTACTTC.

The chain combines TRBV24-1 with TRBJ1-5, with TRBD1 matching 10 bases. Germline V lookup: CDR1 KGHDR, CDR2 SFDVKD. The CDR3 is 14 amino acids. With V trimmed by 4 bases and J by 7 bases, 3 bases remained unmatched. The CDR3 bases are TGTGCCACCAGTGACGACAGGGGGCTACAGCCCCAGCATTTT. As protein: CATSDDRGLQPQHF.

The chain couples TRBV3-1 (or the pseudogene TRBV3-2) to TRBJ2-3, with 10 positions matching TRBD1. Germline CDR1 LGHDT, CDR2 YNNKEL (reference sequence). Trimming removed 0 bases from V and 6 bases from J; junction bases left unmatched: 12. The CDR3 loop spans 18 amino acids. CDR3 sequence reads: CASSQDGTGTGAGDTQYF. CDR3 in DNA: TGTGCCAGCAGCCAAGACGGCACCGGGACAGGGGCAGGGGATACGCAGTATTTT.